This entry concerns a single TCR beta chain. The target antigen is unknown. CDR3 size: 17 residues. Trimming removed 1 base from V and 1 base from J, with 13 bases in between. Germline lookup yields CDR1 MGHRA and CDR2 YSYEKL. These data come from a study of OX40 agonist ivuxolimab in advanced cancers. Study as a whole: Each dose-escalation patient presented with hepatocellular carcinoma, melanoma, renal cell or head and neck cancer. Age averaged around 59 years (range roughly 20 to 90), and just over 80% were male. The study, taken as a whole, reports: Average numbers of expanded clones were greater in CD8+ T cells than in CD4+. Compared with others, partial responders at 0.1-3.0 mg/kg displayed clonal expansion among the lowest.

Here immunoSEQ multiplex PCR was the method, and the copy in TCRdb shows in-frame clones only, minus some. The top ten hold roughly 4.9% of the sample, which has approximately 60,000 clones, about four fifths seen once. The sequence came from an adult with an advanced solid tumor such as melanoma, head and neck, liver or kidney cancer. The sequencing used CD4+ or CD8+ T cells sorted from blood, collected in a trial of the OX40 agonist ivuxolimab. V gene TRBV4-1 combines with J gene TRBJ1-4; D uncertain. Here the CDR3 reads CASSQVAPGVTNEKLFF. The CDR3, as DNA: TGCGCCAGCAGCCAAGTCGCACCAGGAGTAACTAATGAAAAACTGTTTTTT.